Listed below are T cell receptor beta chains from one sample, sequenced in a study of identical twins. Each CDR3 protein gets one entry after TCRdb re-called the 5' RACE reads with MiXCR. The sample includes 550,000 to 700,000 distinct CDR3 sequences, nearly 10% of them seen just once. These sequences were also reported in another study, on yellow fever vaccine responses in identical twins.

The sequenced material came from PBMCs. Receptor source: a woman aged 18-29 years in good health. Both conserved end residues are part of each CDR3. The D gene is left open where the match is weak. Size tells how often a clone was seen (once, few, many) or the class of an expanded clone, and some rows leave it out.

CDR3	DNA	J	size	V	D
CASSLSGQGTGNTIYF	TGTGCCAGCAGTTTATCTGGACAGGGCACTGGAAACACCATATATTTT	TRBJ1-3	many	TRBV28	TRBD1
CASSYSRTADTIYF	TGTGCCAGCAGTTACTCTCGGACAGCCGACACCATATATTTT	TRBJ1-3	few	TRBV6-5	-
CASSLEGIYQPQHF	TGCGCCAGCAGCTTGGAAGGGATTTATCAGCCCCAGCATTTT	TRBJ1-5	-	TRBV5-1	-
CASSLLGAEYTQYF	TGTGCCAGCAGCTTGCTAGGGGCGGAGTATACGCAGTATTTT	TRBJ2-3	-	TRBV7-3	-
CASSFRQGRQETQYF	TGTGCCAGCAGCTTCCGACAGGGGCGACAAGAGACCCAGTACTTC	TRBJ2-5	few	TRBV7-9	TRBD1
CASSRLAGVDNEQFF	TGTGCCAGCAGTCGACTAGCGGGAGTCGACAATGAGCAGTTCTTC	TRBJ2-1	few	TRBV27	TRBD2
CASSLEGASSYNEQFF	TGTGCCAGCAGCTTAGAGGGGGCCAGCTCCTACAATGAGCAGTTCTTC	TRBJ2-1	many	TRBV7-9	TRBD1
CAINSSPDANTGELFF	TGTGCCATCAACTCATCCCCGGACGCGAACACCGGGGAGCTGTTTTTT	TRBJ2-2	-	TRBV12-3/TRBV12-4	-
CSATSRTLGSYEQYF	TGCAGTGCTACAAGCCGGACTCTTGGCTCCTACGAGCAGTACTTC	TRBJ2-7	many	TRBV20-1	-
CASSLRTDNSPLHF	TGTGCCAGCAGTTTAAGGACGGATAATTCACCCCTCCACTTT	TRBJ1-6	many	TRBV28	-